These 15 T cell receptor beta chains originate from one sample sequenced in a study of shared clonotypes between healthy human individuals (TCRdb year 2020). Library preparation was by the immunoSEQ multiplex PCR assay. TCRdb re-hosts the immuneACCESS table, in-frame sequences only. Its copies lack some clones; in the studies checked, an unresolved V gene accounts for under half of them, and the cause for the rest is not known. In this sample the table shows 1.5 million to 2.5 million clones, over 85% of which occur a single time. The ten largest clones take up under 1.5% of the sample. CD8 naive samples were obtained by positive selection for CCR7 among CD45RO-negative cells, yielding a CD45RA+CCR7+ population from which TemRA cells were excluded. The source material was naive CD8+ T cells sorted from blood. The meaning of the sample's cell subset or site label: CD45RA+CCR7+. All receptors derive from a man aged 18-30 years in good health.

The rearrangement joins TRBV4-1 to TRBJ2-7; TRBD2 is a possible D gene (6 bases). This CDR3 has 19 residues. Trimming removed 3 bases at V and 2 bases at J, with 26 bases between. Germline V gene data show CDR1 as MGHRA and CDR2 as YSYEKL. CDR3 sequence reads: CASSHSRSPVDYRTYEQYF. The CDR3 DNA reads as TGCGCCAGCAGCCACTCCCGTTCCCCCGTGGACTATCGGACCTACGAGCAGTACTTC.

This clone occurred once. This chain uses TRBV5-1 with TRBJ2-3; TRBD2 matches at 12 bases. Trimming cost V 1 base and J 4 bases; bases outside gene matches: 1. Germline V gene sequence: CDR1 SGHRS, CDR2 YFSETQ. This CDR3 is built from 15 residues. CDR3 region: CASSLTSGGSDTQYF. The CDR3 DNA reads TGCGCCAGCAGCTTGACTAGCGGGGGGTCAGATACGCAGTATTTT.

The chain joins TRBV9 to TRBJ2-3; the D gene is possibly TRBD2 (5 bases). V was trimmed by 4 bases and J by 5 bases, leaving 14 bases between them. The CDR3 contains 14 residues. CDR1 and CDR2 (germline): SGDLS, YYNGEE. As DNA, the CDR3 is TGTGCCAGCAGCTCGGTCGGGGTACTAGATACGCAGTATTTT. This translates into CASSSVGVLDTQYF.

The V call is TRBV4-1, the J call TRBJ1-1; D unresolved. There are 16 residues in the CDR3. Trimming stripped 1 base from V and 0 bases from J, with 12 bases between. Germline CDR1 is MGHRA and CDR2 is YSYEKL. CDR3 protein: CASSQGVGLMNTEAFF. The DNA for the CDR3 is TGCGCCAGCAGCCAAGGGGTTGGACTCATGAACACTGAAGCTTTCTTT.

The chain recombines TRBV6-1 with TRBJ2-4; the D gene is possibly TRBD1 (5 bases). CDR3 length: 18 amino acids. Germline CDR1 and CDR2: MNHNS and SASEGT. Trimming removed 2 bases at V and 10 bases at J, with 27 bases between. The CDR3 sequence is CASSETVGVDSQRWIQYF. The CDR3, as DNA: TGTGCCAGCAGTGAAACGGTCGGCGTCGACAGCCAAAGGTGGATTCAGTACTTC.

A single count supports this clone. V gene TRBV2 combines with J gene TRBJ1-6, with D uncertain. The CDR3 consists of 16 residues. V lost 3 bases, J lost 5 bases, and 14 bases lay in between. Germline loops: CDR1 SNHLY, CDR2 FYNNEI. The CDR3 sequence is CASSEGANLNNSPLHF. CDR3 in DNA: TGTGCCAGCAGTGAGGGAGCGAACCTAAATAATTCACCCCTCCACTTT.

The CDR3 DNA reads as TGTGCCAGCAGCTCCACAGGGTTAGAAGAAAAACTGTTTTTT. It yields the protein CASSSTGLEEKLFF. The rearrangement uses TRBV28 and TRBJ1-4; D possibly corresponds to TRBD1 (6 bases). This CDR3 region has 14 residues. CDR1 is MDHEN, CDR2 SYDVKM, per germline. The V end lost 6 bases, the J end lost 8 bases, and 16 bases lay between the germline ends.

The V and J genes are TRBV28 and TRBJ1-1; tentatively, D is TRBD1 (6 bases). V gave up 11 bases and J gave up 0 bases, with 22 bases separating them. Germline V gives CDR1 MDHEN, CDR2 SYDVKM. This CDR3 comprises 16 residues. CDR3 nucleotides: TGTGCCGGAGGTGACGGGACACCGGGAATGAACACTGAAGCTTTCTTT. Residues: CAGGDGTPGMNTEAFF.

CDR3 in DNA: TGTGCCAGCAGTGGGGGATTCGCCTACGAGCAGTACTTC. Translating it yields CASSGGFAYEQYF. V is TRBV6-1 and J is TRBJ2-7, with D uncertain. The V end lost 4 bases, the J end lost 2 bases, and 9 bases lay between the germline ends. Germline CDR1 reads MNHNS; CDR2 reads SASEGT. The CDR3 contains 13 residues.

This sequence joins TRBV9 and TRBJ1-3; no clear D gene. The CDR3 has 13 residues. Trimming stripped 8 bases from V and 6 bases from J, with 15 bases between. In germline, CDR1 is SGDLS, CDR2 YYNGEE. The CDR3 here is CASSSDHPNTIYF. CDR3 in DNA: TGTGCCAGTTCTTCGGACCACCCAAACACCATATATTTT. Based on the CDR3 plus reference TRBV9 and TRBJ1-3, the full variable domain is DSGVTQTPKHLITATGQRVTLRCSPRSGDLSVYWYQQSLDQGLQFLIQYYNGEERAKGNILERFSAQQFPDLHSELNLSSLELGDSALYFCASSSDHPNTIYFGEGSWLTVV.

V usage is TRBV27 and J usage is TRBJ1-5; D might be TRBD1 (6 bases). This CDR3 has 15 residues. The V end lost 6 bases, the J end lost 5 bases, and 17 bases lay between the germline ends. Germline CDR1 and CDR2: MNHEY and SMNVEV (reference sequence). CDR3 protein: CASRLGGAPYQPQHF. CDR3 in DNA: TGTGCCAGCAGGCTAGGGGGGGCTCCCTATCAGCCCCAGCATTTT.

The chain has TRBV5-4 and TRBJ2-3; D is perhaps TRBD2 (7 bases). The germline gives CDR1 SGHNT, CDR2 YYREEE (reference sequence). The CDR3 has 14 residues. V shed 3 bases and J shed 4 bases, with 12 bases lying between them. The DNA for the CDR3 is TGTGCCAGCAGCTACGACGGGGGGCCAGATACGCAGTATTTT. This translates into CASSYDGGPDTQYF.

The chain combines TRBV7-8 with TRBJ2-7; 8 bases agree with TRBD1. Germline V lookup: CDR1 SGHVS, CDR2 FQNEAQ. The CDR3 extends over 15 amino acids. Trimming took 3 bases from V and 1 from J; bases not matched to a gene: 5. The CDR3 sequence is CASSFGTGPSYEQYF. The CDR3 DNA reads as TGTGCCAGCAGCTTTGGGACAGGTCCGTCCTACGAGCAGTACTTC. Full variable domain (rest looked up from reference TRBV7-8 and TRBJ2-7): GAGVSQSPRYKVAKRGQDVALRCDPISGHVSLFWYQQALGQGPEFLTYFQNEAQLDKSGLPSDRFFAERPEGSVSTLKIQRTQQEDSAVYLCASSFGTGPSYEQYFGPGTRLTVT.

With respect to this clone: This sample also contains other DNA sequences that code for the same CDR3. V and J are TRBV9 and TRBJ2-3; D is unresolved. In germline, CDR1 is SGDLS, CDR2 YYNGEE. V shed 2 bases and J shed 1 base, with 8 bases lying between them. The CDR3 spans 14 residues. The CDR3 loop is CASSVDWGTDTQYF. The CDR3 DNA sequence: TGTGCCAGCAGCGTGGATTGGGGCACAGATACGCAGTATTTT.

The V and J genes are TRBV4-3 and TRBJ2-7, with a possible D match to TRBD2 (6 bases). Germline loops: CDR1 LGHNA, CDR2 YSLEER. Trimming took off 0 bases at V and 4 bases at J, with 13 bases between the two ends. The CDR3 is 15 residues long. CDR3 nucleotide sequence: TGCGCCAGCAGCCAAGATGCGGGGCAGGGATACGAGCAGTACTTC. Protein sequence: CASSQDAGQGYEQYF.